This TCR beta chain originates from a study of cytomegalovirus exposure and HLA in healthy donors. Study-level results: Among TCR beta chains of equal frequency, HLA-associated ones were more clonally expanded in a later analysis. Earlier analysis found most TCR beta V segments productive about 87% or about 30% of the time. On later analysis, the bulk of CMV-associated TCR beta chains appeared to be HLA-restricted.

The CDR3 is made up of 17 amino acids. Germline CDR1 reads LNHDA; CDR2 reads SQIVND (reference sequence). J gave up 1 base and V 4 bases, and 2 bases lay outside the gene matches. In regard to this clone: Its antigen is still unknown.

With 60 Vbeta and 13 Jbeta primers, the PCR was carried out. Data came from immunoSEQ multiplex PCR; TCRdb stores just in-frame clones and leaves some out. The table shows roughly 170,000 clones, with approximately 82% occurring only once. The chain carries TRBV19 and TRBJ2-4, with 15 bases fitting TRBD2. Sequencing was carried out using PBMCs. This TCR was sampled from a male donor in good health and CMV-seronegative. CDR3 DNA: TGTGCCAGTAGTACCGGACTAGCGGGGGGGGCCAAAAACATTCAGTACTTC. It is translated as CASSTGLAGGAKNIQYF.